This T cell receptor beta chain was retrieved from a study of human thymus T cells. Immunologically healthy infants in Finland undergoing congenital heart defect surgery were the donors. A roughly 0.45-1 mL peripheral blood aliquot was taken intraoperatively from four of eight donors. After removal of 0 bases from V and 1 base from J, the junction contained 3 bases not matched to a gene. The CDR3 runs 17 residues. Germline V lookup: CDR1 SGHAT, CDR2 FQNNGV. The method was immunoSEQ multiplex PCR; TCRdb's version includes in-frame clones alone and lacks a portion of them. The data contain about 46,000 clones, 95% of them singletons.

The receptor's source is a girl under three years old with a congenital heart defect but otherwise immunologically healthy. This chain joins TRBV11-2 and TRBJ2-7; 13 bases agree with TRBD2. The material sequenced was blood. The CDR3 loop is CASSLELAGGSSYEQYF. In nucleotides, the CDR3 is TGTGCCAGCAGCTTAGAACTAGCGGGAGGGAGTTCCTACGAGCAGTACTTC.